This is a list of T cell receptor beta chains from one sample in a study of CD8+CD57+ T cells in acquired aplastic anemia. TCRdb fed the reads into MiXCR, producing one record per CDR3 protein. The data contain more than 150,000 distinct CDR3 sequences, less than 60% of them singletons. The source material was sorted CD4+, CD8+, or CD8+CD57+ T cells (not recorded which) from PBMCs. The receptors were sampled from a human donor with aplastic anemia. Both conserved end residues are part of each CDR3. A D gene is named only where the DNA matches it firmly. The size of a clone is reported for some rows only, either as once, few or many, or as a class for expanded clones.

d_gene,j_gene,abundance,v_gene,CDR3aa,CDR3nt
TRBD1,TRBJ1-2,many,TRBV7-9,CASSFDRGGGYTF,TGTGCCAGCAGCTTCGACAGGGGAGGCGGCTACACCTTC
TRBD1,TRBJ1-5,.,TRBV12-3/TRBV12-4,CASSTGQGSGKHF,TGTGCCAGCAGCACGGGACAGGGCTCGGGAAAGCATTTT
.,TRBJ2-1,.,TRBV19,CASSMSLYNEQFF,TGTGCCAGTAGTATGTCTCTTTACAATGAGCAGTTCTTC
TRBD2,TRBJ2-7,.,TRBV2,CASSYGDYGQYF,TGTGCCAGCAGCTACGGGGACTACGGGCAGTACTTC
.,TRBJ2-2,.,TRBV7-9,CASSLRLANTGELFF,TGTGCCAGCAGCTTGCGACTAGCGAACACCGGGGAGCTGTTTTTT
TRBD2,TRBJ2-5,.,TRBV9,CASSLAGAQYF,TGTGCCAGCAGTTTGGCGGGGGCCCAGTACTTC
.,TRBJ2-3,many,TRBV7-2,CASSLAIGAYTQYF,TGTGCCAGCAGCTTAGCGATTGGGGCTTATACGCAGTATTTT
TRBD2,TRBJ2-1,.,TRBV10-3,CAISDYGTKDNEQFF,TGTGCCATCAGTGACTATGGGACTAAGGACAATGAGCAGTTCTTC
.,TRBJ1-4,many,TRBV7-9,CASSSTGPTNEKLFF,TGTGCCAGCAGCTCGACCGGTCCAACTAATGAAAAACTGTTTTTT
TRBD1,TRBJ1-2,many,TRBV7-2,CASSLEGANYGYTF,TGTGCCAGCAGCTTAGAGGGGGCGAACTATGGCTACACCTTC
.,TRBJ2-3,.,TRBV15,CATSNGGADTQYF,TGTGCCACCAGCAATGGGGGCGCAGATACGCAGTATTTT
.,TRBJ2-5,few,TRBV7-7,CASSPELQGTQYF,TGTGCCAGCAGCCCCGAACTCCAAGGGACCCAGTACTTC
TRBD1,TRBJ1-3,.,TRBV19,CASTAGTGLYSGNTIYF,TGTGCCAGCACCGCCGGGACAGGGCTTTACTCTGGAAACACCATATATTTT
TRBD1,TRBJ1-2,.,TRBV20-1,CSAVDRGPSGYTF,TGCAGTGCGGTGGACAGGGGGCCTTCCGGCTACACCTTC
.,TRBJ1-2,.,TRBV20-1,CSAQSFREELYGYTF,TGCAGCGCGCAGTCTTTCAGGGAAGAACTATACGGCTACACCTTC
TRBD1,TRBJ2-7,.,TRBV18,CASSPQGASYEQYF,TGTGCCAGCTCACCCCAGGGGGCGTCCTACGAGCAGTACTTC
.,TRBJ1-2,once,TRBV20-1,CSARGGRGTIYGYTF,TGCAGTGCTAGAGGGGGACGGGGGACCATCTATGGCTACACCTTC
TRBD2,TRBJ2-7,.,TRBV20-1,CSARAAGRPSYEQYF,TGCAGTGCTAGAGCCGCCGGGAGGCCCTCCTACGAGCAGTACTTC
.,TRBJ1-2,many,TRBV20-1,CSVMVNYGYTF,TGCAGTGTCATGGTTAACTATGGCTACACCTTC
TRBD1,TRBJ1-1,.,TRBV20-1,CSARQGLTTEAFF,TGCAGTGCCAGACAGGGCCTGACTACTGAAGCTTTCTTT
TRBD2,TRBJ2-1,.,TRBV11-2,CASSRRLAGGQVNEQFF,TGTGCCAGCAGCCGACGACTAGCGGGGGGGCAGGTTAATGAGCAGTTCTTC
.,TRBJ2-3,.,TRBV20-1,CNARGGDTQYF,TGCAATGCTAGGGGGGGGGATACGCAGTATTTT
TRBD1,TRBJ2-1,few,TRBV18,CASSPGQGGSNEQFF,TGTGCCAGCTCACCCGGACAGGGTGGAAGCAATGAGCAGTTCTTC
TRBD2,TRBJ2-2,.,TRBV11-3,CASSEVLAGAGELFF,TGTGCCAGCAGCGAGGTTTTAGCGGGAGCGGGGGAGCTGTTTTTT
.,TRBJ2-1,many,TRBV15,CATSRERGSYNEQFF,TGTGCCACCAGCAGAGAGCGGGGCTCCTACAATGAGCAGTTCTTC
TRBD1,TRBJ1-1,many,TRBV6-6,CASSYLQGGPEAFF,TGTGCCAGCAGTTACTTGCAGGGGGGGCCTGAAGCTTTCTTT
.,TRBJ2-4,.,TRBV15,CATSEGLLAKNIQYF,TGTGCCACCAGCGAGGGCCTATTAGCCAAAAACATTCAGTACTTC
.,TRBJ2-1,few,TRBV10-3,CAISELSGNNEQFF,TGTGCCATCAGTGAGTTGTCAGGGAACAATGAGCAGTTCTTC
.,TRBJ2-7,.,TRBV7-9,CASSWGHGDEQYF,TGTGCCAGCAGCTGGGGCCACGGGGATGAGCAGTACTTC
TRBD1,TRBJ2-7,many,TRBV20-1,CSARGDRVAYEQYF,TGCAGTGCTAGGGGGGACAGGGTAGCCTACGAGCAGTACTTC
TRBD2,TRBJ2-7,many,TRBV7-2,CASSLAGTRGSSYEQYF,TGTGCCAGCAGCTTAGCCGGGACTAGAGGGTCCTCCTACGAGCAGTACTTC
TRBD1,TRBJ2-7,.,TRBV19,CASSLPGQGAHEQYF,TGTGCCAGTAGTTTACCGGGACAGGGGGCACACGAGCAGTACTTC
.,TRBJ2-1,many,TRBV20-1,CSARRGNSYNEQFF,TGCAGTGCTCGGAGGGGAAATTCCTACAATGAGCAGTTCTTC